Below are 4 T cell receptor beta chains sequenced from a single sample in a study of T cells in Graves' hyperthyroidism and ophthalmopathy (dated by TCRdb to between 2018 and 2021). Library preparation was by multiplex PCR. Sequencing was carried out with an Illumina HiSeq 2000. The TCR beta CDR3 regions were amplified from the RNA transcripts. For the first round of RT-PCR on the TCR CDR3, the HTBI primer set was used together with the Qiagen OneStep RT-PCR kit. Using fastp at Q25 and MiXCR, TCRdb reprocessed the public reads and kept productive beta chains. Entries are consolidated by CDR3 protein sequence, retaining the most common genes and DNA. The sample yields some 570,000 distinct CDR3 sequences; more than 15% were counted once. The leading ten clones occupy around 17% of the sample. What was sequenced was blood. These receptors originate from a woman aged 18-29 years with Graves' ophthalmopathy.

The chain combines TRBV6-1 with TRBJ2-1; D might be TRBD1 or TRBD2, each matching 5 bases. V dropped 7 bases and J dropped 4 bases, with 17 bases sitting between them. This CDR3 region has 15 residues. Germline V gene sequence: CDR1 MNHNS, CDR2 SASEGT. Written as DNA, the CDR3 is TGTGCCAGCATCGGGGAAGCGAGGGGATACAATGAGCAGTTCTTC. Amino acids: CASIGEARGYNEQFF.

This clonotype was observed at least ten times. This chain links TRBV30 with TRBJ1-4; D is undetermined. The length of the CDR3 is 14 residues. Germline CDR1 GTSNPN, CDR2 SVGIG (reference sequence). Trimming shortened V by 1 base and J by 4 bases, and 10 bases separated the two germline ends. CDR3 sequence reads: CAWSETASNEKLFF. The CDR3 DNA reads as TGTGCCTGGAGTGAGACCGCGAGTAATGAAAAACTGTTTTTT. The full variable domain, with the rest looked up from reference TRBV30 and TRBJ1-4, is SQTIHQWPATLVQPVGSPLSLECTVEGTSNPNLYWYRQAAGRGLQLLFYSVGIGQISSEVPQNLSASRPQDRQFILSSKKLLLSDSGFYLCAWSETASNEKLFFGSGTQLSVL.

This clonotype was seen repeatedly, ten times or more. This rearrangement joins TRBV11-2 to TRBJ2-7; D is undetermined. V shed 0 bases and J shed 2 bases, with 11 bases lying between them. The germline V gene has CDR1 SGHAT and CDR2 FQNNGV. This CDR3 is 15 amino acids long. Here the CDR3 reads CASSLERPETYEQYF. The CDR3 bases are TGTGCCAGCAGCTTAGAGCGTCCAGAGACCTACGAGCAGTACTTC.

The chain recombines TRBV11-3 with TRBJ1-6; D is perhaps TRBD1 (5 bases). Germline CDR1 reads SGHNT; CDR2 reads YENEEA. CDR3 length: 17 residues. V was shortened by 2 bases and J by 2 bases, with 13 bases between the two germline ends. The CDR3 nucleotides are TGTGCCAGCAGCTTAAGAGAGGGGTCTACCTATAATTCACCCCTCCACTTT. This sequence encodes CASSLREGSTYNSPLHF.